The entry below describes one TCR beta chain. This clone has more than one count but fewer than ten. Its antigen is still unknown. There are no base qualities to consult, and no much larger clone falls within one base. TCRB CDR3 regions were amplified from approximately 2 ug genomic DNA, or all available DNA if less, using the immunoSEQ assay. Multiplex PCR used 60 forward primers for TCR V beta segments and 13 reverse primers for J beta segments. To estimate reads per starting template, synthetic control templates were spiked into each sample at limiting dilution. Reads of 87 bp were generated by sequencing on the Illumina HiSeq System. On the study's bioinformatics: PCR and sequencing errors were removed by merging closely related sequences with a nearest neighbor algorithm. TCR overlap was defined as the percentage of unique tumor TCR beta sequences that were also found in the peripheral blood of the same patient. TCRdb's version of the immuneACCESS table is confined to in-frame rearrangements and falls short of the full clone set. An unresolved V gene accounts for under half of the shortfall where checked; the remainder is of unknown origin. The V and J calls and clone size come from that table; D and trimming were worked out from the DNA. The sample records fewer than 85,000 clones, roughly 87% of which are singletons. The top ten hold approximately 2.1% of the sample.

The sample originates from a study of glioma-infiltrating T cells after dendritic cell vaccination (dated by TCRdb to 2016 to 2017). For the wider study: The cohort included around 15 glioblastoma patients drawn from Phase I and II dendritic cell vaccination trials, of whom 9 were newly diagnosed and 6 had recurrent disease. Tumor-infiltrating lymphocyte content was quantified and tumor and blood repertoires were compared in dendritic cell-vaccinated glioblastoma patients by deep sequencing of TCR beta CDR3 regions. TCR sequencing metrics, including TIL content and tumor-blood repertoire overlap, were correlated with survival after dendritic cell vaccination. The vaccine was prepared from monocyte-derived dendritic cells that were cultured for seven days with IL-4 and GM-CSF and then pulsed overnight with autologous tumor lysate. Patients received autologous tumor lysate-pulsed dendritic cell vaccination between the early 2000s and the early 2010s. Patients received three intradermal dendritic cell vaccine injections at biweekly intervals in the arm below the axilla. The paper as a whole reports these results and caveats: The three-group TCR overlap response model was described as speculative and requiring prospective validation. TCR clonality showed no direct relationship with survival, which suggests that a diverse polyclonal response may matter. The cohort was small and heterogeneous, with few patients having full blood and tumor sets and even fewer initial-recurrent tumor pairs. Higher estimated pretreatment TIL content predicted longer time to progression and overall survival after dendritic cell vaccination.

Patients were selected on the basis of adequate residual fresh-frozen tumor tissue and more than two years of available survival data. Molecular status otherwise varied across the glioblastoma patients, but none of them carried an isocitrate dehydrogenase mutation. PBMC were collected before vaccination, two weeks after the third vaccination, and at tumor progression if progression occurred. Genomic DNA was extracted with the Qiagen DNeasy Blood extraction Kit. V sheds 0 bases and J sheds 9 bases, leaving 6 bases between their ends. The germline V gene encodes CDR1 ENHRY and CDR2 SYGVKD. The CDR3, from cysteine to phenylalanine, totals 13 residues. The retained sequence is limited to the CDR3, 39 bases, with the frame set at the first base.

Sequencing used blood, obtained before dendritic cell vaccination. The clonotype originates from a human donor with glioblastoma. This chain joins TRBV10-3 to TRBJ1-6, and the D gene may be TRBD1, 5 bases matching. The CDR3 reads CAISESGGSPLHF. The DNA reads TGTGCCATCAGTGAGTCCGGGGGTTCACCCCTCCACTTT.